This TCR beta chain appears in the sequencing data of a study of T-cell memory formation after mild COVID-19. Study background: TCR clusters were mostly confined to one donor each. Study conclusions and caveats: Cross-reactive memory seemingly joined, as some responding clones were found in pre-infection memory. SARS-CoV-2 specificity was not confirmed for second-wave clones peaking on day 37.

There are a few counts of this clonotype. Its antigen is unknown. From 5'RACE with constant-segment primers came TCR alpha and TCR beta cDNA libraries that carried sample barcodes and UMIs. TCRdb processed the 5' RACE reads anew with MiXCR; each CDR3 protein has one entry. Of hundreds of thousands of distinct CDR3 sequences detected, roughly 20% appear once; the ten largest clones hold about 12%. This sequence originates from an adult woman who had mild COVID-19 (a few samples of this study predate the infection). Cell type and time point are not known. Material for sequencing was PBMCs or a T cell subset sorted from them (not recorded which).

CDR3 loop: CASCAGTDRGTQYF. CDR3 DNA sequence: TGTGCCAGCTGCGCTGGGACAGACCGAGGAACGCAGTATTTT. V gene TRBV12-3 or TRBV12-4 combines with J gene TRBJ2-3; TRBD1 matches 7 bases. The CDR3 is 14 amino acids. V lost 8 bases, J lost 9 bases, and 14 bases stayed unmatched.